This T cell receptor (beta chain) was identified in a study of blood T cell repertoires in COVID-19. Study as a whole: The cDNA or gDNA used as material had been derived from T cells, B-cell-depleted T cells, or PBMCs.

Profiling relied on immunoSEQ multiplex PCR, and the TCRdb table lists in-frame clones only, not all of them. The profile shows roughly 250,000 clones, about 93% of them singletons. Ages ranged from 18 to 89 years, with residence in about two dozen US areas. This CDR3 region has 16 residues. The germline V gene has CDR1 SEHNR and CDR2 FQNEAQ (reference sequence). V was pared by 5 bases and J by 3 bases, with 10 bases of the junction left unmatched. Sample: PBMCs or T cells enriched from blood (not recorded which). The sequence was collected from a woman in her late teens or twenties who had recovered from COVID-19. The chain joins TRBV7-9 to TRBJ2-7; 10 bases fit TRBD1. CDR3 residues: CASSPRQGAFLYEQYF. The CDR3 region has the DNA TGTGCCAGCAGCCCCCGACAGGGGGCATTTCTCTACGAGCAGTACTTC.